The source of this TCR beta chain is a study of monozygotic twins with inflammatory bowel disease. Reprocessing the 5' RACE reads, TCRdb reports a single entry for every CDR3 protein and omits DNA. This sample contains 200,000 to 250,000 distinct CDR3 sequences. The CDR3 totals 14 residues. Germline V lookup: CDR1 ENHRY, CDR2 SYGVKD. The gene calls are TRBV10-3 and TRBJ2-1; the TCRdb D gene call, TRBD1, has no DNA to confirm it. The source material was blood. This receptor was taken from a human donor with ulcerative colitis or Crohn's disease, or a healthy co-twin of an affected twin (not recorded which). The CDR3 region is CASRRIDRGYEQFF.